These 19 T cell receptor beta chains originate from one sample sequenced in a study of post-analysis software for immune sequencing data. Findings and caveats of the study: The five TRBV segments detected at higher frequency in patients than in controls included TRBV5-6, TRBV5-1 and TRBV20-1.

Sequencing libraries made from TCR beta cDNA carried unique molecular identifiers. MiXCR, applied by TCRdb to the PCR reads, yields one record per CDR3 protein. The sample lists about 150,000 distinct CDR3 sequences, approximately 30% seen once, with over 1.2% in the top ten. These receptors lack a known antigen. The sequenced sample consisted of blood. The receptor set was obtained from a girl between 10 and 17 years old with multiple sclerosis.

Regarding this clonotype: A junction end diverges from the germline sequence, so it may reflect a read error. V is TRBV4-1 and J is TRBJ2-5; D not certain. This CDR3 has 11 amino acids. Germline CDR1 and CDR2: MGHRA and YSYEKL. The CDR3 region has the DNA TGCGCCGGCAGCCAAGAAAAGACCCAGTACTTC. This encodes CAGSQEKTQYF.

A few counts support this clonotype. CDR3 residues: CASSLRVNTGELFF. The CDR3 nucleotides are TGCGCCAGCAGCTTGAGGGTAAACACCGGGGAGCTGTTTTTT. The chain employs TRBV5-1 and TRBJ2-2; no firm D call. V shed 1 base and J shed 2 bases, with 6 bases lying between them. CDR3 length: 14 amino acids. CDR1 is SGHRS, CDR2 YFSETQ, per germline.

The V and J genes are TRBV5-1 and TRBJ2-3; TRBD1 matches at 9 bases. With 3 bases clipped from V and 7 bases from J, the junction kept 9 bases outside the gene matches. The germline CDR1 and CDR2 sequences are SGHRS and YFSETQ. This CDR3 spans 15 amino acids. CDR3 bases: TGCGCCAGCAGCTCTACCGGGACAGGGACGAATACGCAGTATTTT. Amino acids: CASSSTGTGTNTQYF.

To note about this clonotype: A much larger clonotype is one base distant, so this may be a read error. The rearrangement joins TRBV29-1 to TRBJ2-4, with D unclear. The better agreement between TRBJ2-7 and the DNA end casts doubt on the J call. The CDR3 loop spans 11 amino acids. Germline CDR1 SQVTM, CDR2 ANQGSEA. In DNA, the CDR3 is TGCAGCGTTCGTGACGCCTACGAGCAGTACTTC. The encoded protein is CSVRDAYEQYF.

This clonotype was observed a few times. The chain uses TRBV7-9 and TRBJ2-7; 11 bases line up with TRBD2. The CDR3 spans 17 residues. With V trimmed by 6 bases and J by 5 bases, 15 bases remained unmatched. Germline-derived CDR1 and CDR2 are SEHNR and FQNEAQ (reference sequence). In nucleotides, the CDR3 is TGTGCCAGCAGTCCGCCGGGACTAGCGGCGGGGGGGGACGAGCAGTACTTC. It yields the protein CASSPPGLAAGGDEQYF.

CDR3 bases: TGCGCCAGCAGCCATTACGACAGGGGAGCTTTCTTT. This sequence encodes CASSHYDRGAFF. This sequence joins TRBV4-3 and TRBJ1-1, with 8 positions matching TRBD1. V shed 3 bases, J shed 10 bases, and the junction held 4 bases outside the gene matches. Germline lookup yields CDR1 LGHNA and CDR2 YSLEER. The CDR3 sequence is 12 residues long.

This clonotype has at least ten counts. The chain uses TRBV20-1 and TRBJ1-2; TRBD1 aligns across 8 bases. The germline CDR1 and CDR2 sequences are DFQATT and SNEGSKA (reference sequence). V was pared by 4 bases and J by 2 bases, with 12 bases of the junction left unmatched. This CDR3 has 16 residues. CDR3 sequence: CSATVPDRGPNYGYTF. DNA for the CDR3: TGCAGTGCTACCGTCCCCGACAGGGGACCGAACTATGGCTACACCTTC.

The chain carries TRBV10-3 and TRBJ1-1; D remains unclear. The CDR3 sequence is 13 residues long. Germline V CDR1 and CDR2: ENHRY, SYGVKD. V lost 7 bases and J 2 bases, leaving 11 bases between the germline ends. CDR3 bases: TGTGCCATCAAGGTCTTGGGTAACACTGAAGCTTTCTTT. Translation: CAIKVLGNTEAFF.

The V call is TRBV25-1, the J call TRBJ2-7, with D perhaps assigned TRBD1 or TRBD2 (5 bases each). V lost 8 bases to trimming and J lost 0 bases, with 11 bases between them. CDR1 and CDR2 from the germline V gene are MGHDK and SYGVNS. The CDR3 extends over 13 amino acids. CDR3 bases: TGTGCCAGCGCCGGGACCTTCTCCTACGAGCAGTACTTC. Its protein is CASAGTFSYEQYF.

The rearrangement joins TRBV7-9 to TRBJ2-1, with 13 positions matching TRBD2. The ends lost 5 bases at V and 0 bases at J; junction bases unmatched: 4. The germline V gene has CDR1 SEHNR and CDR2 FQNEAQ (reference sequence). The CDR3 has 17 amino acids. DNA for the CDR3: TGTGCCAGCAGCGAAGGACTAGCGGGAGTCTCCTACAATGAGCAGTTCTTC. This gives the protein CASSEGLAGVSYNEQFF.

This clonotype occurred many times. CDR3 region: CASSRSTDTQYF. CDR3 DNA sequence: TGTGCCAGCAGTCGGAGCACAGATACGCAGTATTTT. The chain carries TRBV27 and TRBJ2-3; D remains ambiguous. Germline CDR1 and CDR2: MNHEY and SMNVEV (reference sequence). The CDR3 has 12 residues. The V and J ends lost 5 bases and 0 bases respectively, with 3 bases between them.

The V call is TRBV12-3 or TRBV12-4, the J call TRBJ2-1; a weak D match, TRBD1 (6 bases). V lost 4 bases, J lost 2 bases, and 12 bases lay in between. The CDR3 length is 15 residues. For the CDR3, the DNA is TGTGCCAGCAGTTCACAGGGTCCAGCCTACAATGAGCAGTTCTTC. Encoded protein: CASSSQGPAYNEQFF.

This clonotype has a handful of counts. CDR3 nucleotides: TGTGCCAGCAGCCAAGAGGGCTACGGCGGGGAGCTGTTTTTT. Encoded protein: CASSQEGYGGELFF. The rearrangement links TRBV3-1 to TRBJ2-2; no clear D. Germline values: CDR1 LGHDT, CDR2 YNNKEL (reference sequence). Trimming left V 0 bases short and J 7 bases short, with 9 bases between. The CDR3 has 14 amino acids.

This clonotype occurred a few times. This sequence joins TRBV30 and TRBJ2-1, with 10 bases fitting TRBD2. V shed 2 bases and J 6 bases; nucleotides not matched to a gene: 10. CDR3 length: 16 amino acids. Germline CDR1 GTSNPN, CDR2 SVGIG (reference sequence). The CDR3 reads CAWSTPGLAGVNEQFF. The DNA of the CDR3 is TGTGCCTGGAGTACCCCGGGGCTAGCGGGAGTCAATGAGCAGTTCTTC.

This clonotype was recorded at least ten times. The chain uses TRBV15 and TRBJ2-3; perhaps TRBD1 as D (6 bases). The CDR3 is 16 amino acids. V lost 1 base and J 6 bases, leaving 17 bases between the germline ends. Germline loops: CDR1 LNHNV, CDR2 YYDKDF (reference sequence). The CDR3 loop reads CATSRGGTPGWDTQYF. CDR3 coding DNA: TGTGCCACCAGCAGAGGTGGGACACCTGGTTGGGATACGCAGTATTTT.

This clonotype was recorded at least ten times. The chain employs TRBV20-1 and TRBJ2-7; the match to TRBD2 covers 12 bases. The germline V gene has CDR1 DFQATT and CDR2 SNEGSKA (reference sequence). The ends lost 6 bases at V and 10 bases at J; junction bases unmatched: 7. This CDR3 contains 12 residues. DNA of the CDR3: TGCAGTGCCAGACTAGCGGGAGCGACTCAGTACTTC. This codes for CSARLAGATQYF.

Details on this clonotype: Mismatch with germline at one junction end may stem from a read error. The chain has TRBV27 and TRBJ1-1, with no clear D. The germline gives CDR1 MNHEY, CDR2 SMNVEV (reference sequence). The CDR3 runs 15 residues. In nucleotides, the CDR3 is TGTGCCGGCAGTGAAGACTCAGTTAGGGCGACTGAAGCTTTCTTT. It yields the protein CAGSEDSVRATEAFF.

This clonotype was picked up many times. This chain uses TRBV9 with TRBJ2-5; 7 bases fit TRBD2. The germline V gene encodes CDR1 SGDLS and CDR2 YYNGEE. After removal of 4 bases from V and 4 bases from J, the junction contained 13 bases not matched to a gene. The CDR3 has 16 residues. The CDR3: CASSRSGTTEGETQYF. The CDR3 DNA reads as TGTGCCAGCAGCAGATCCGGGACTACCGAGGGAGAGACCCAGTACTTC.

This clonotype has a single count. Since a much larger clone is just one base distant, this may be a read error. The DNA for the CDR3 is TGTGCCAGCAGCCCCCCAGGTGCGGGAGAAGAGGTTTATGAGCAGTACTTC. Its translation: CASSPPGAGEEVYEQYF. The chain couples TRBV7-9 to TRBJ2-7; 7 nucleotides align to TRBD2. Germline lookup yields CDR1 SEHNR and CDR2 FQNEAQ (reference sequence). With 5 bases clipped from V and 7 bases from J, the junction kept 20 bases outside the gene matches. This CDR3 region has 17 residues.